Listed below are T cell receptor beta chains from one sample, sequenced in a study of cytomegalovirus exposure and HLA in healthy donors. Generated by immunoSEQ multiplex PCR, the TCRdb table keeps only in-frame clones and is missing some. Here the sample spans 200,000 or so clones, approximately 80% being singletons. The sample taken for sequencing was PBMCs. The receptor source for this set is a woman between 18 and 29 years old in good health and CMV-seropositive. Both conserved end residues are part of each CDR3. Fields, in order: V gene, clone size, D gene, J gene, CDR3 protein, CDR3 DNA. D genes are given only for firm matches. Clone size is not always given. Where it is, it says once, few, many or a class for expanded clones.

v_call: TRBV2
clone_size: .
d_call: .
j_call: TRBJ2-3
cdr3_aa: CASSEAASGTDTQYF
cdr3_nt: TGTGCCAGCAGTGAAGCGGCTAGCGGCACAGATACGCAGTATTTT

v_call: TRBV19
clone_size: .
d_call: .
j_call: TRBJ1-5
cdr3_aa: CASSMGGRAYGQPQHF
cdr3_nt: TGTGCCAGTAGTATGGGAGGCAGGGCTTACGGTCAGCCCCAGCATTTT

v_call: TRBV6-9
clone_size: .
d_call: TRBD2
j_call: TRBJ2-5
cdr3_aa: CASSYSGCGGARETQYF
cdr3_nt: TGTGCCAGCAGTTATTCTGGCTGCGGGGGGGCTCGAGAGACCCAGTACTTC

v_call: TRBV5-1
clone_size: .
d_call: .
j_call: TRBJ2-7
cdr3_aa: CASSLGAGVYEQYF
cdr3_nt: TGCGCCAGCAGCTTGGGGGCCGGGGTGTACGAGCAGTACTTC

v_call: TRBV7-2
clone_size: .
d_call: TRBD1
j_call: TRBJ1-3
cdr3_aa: CASSWGGTGMGNTIYF
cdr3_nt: TGTGCCAGCAGCTGGGGCGGGACAGGGATGGGAAACACCATATATTTT

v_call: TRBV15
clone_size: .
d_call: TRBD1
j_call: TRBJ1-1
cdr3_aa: CATSYSGTEHTEAFF
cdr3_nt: TGTGCCACCAGCTATTCCGGGACAGAGCACACTGAAGCTTTCTTT

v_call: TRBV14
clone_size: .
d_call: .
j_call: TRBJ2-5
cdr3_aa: CASSQGVLETQYF
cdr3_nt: TGTGCCAGCAGCCAGGGAGTTCTGGAGACCCAGTACTTC

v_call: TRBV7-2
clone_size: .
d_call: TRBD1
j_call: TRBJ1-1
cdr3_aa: CATKQGINTEAFF
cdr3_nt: TGTGCCACCAAACAGGGGATTAACACTGAAGCTTTCTTT

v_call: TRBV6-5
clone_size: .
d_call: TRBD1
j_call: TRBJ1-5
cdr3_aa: CASGDRAHQPQHF
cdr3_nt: TGTGCCAGCGGTGACAGGGCCCATCAGCCCCAGCATTTT

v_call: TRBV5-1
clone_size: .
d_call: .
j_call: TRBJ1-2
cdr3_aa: CASSPSGGPYGYTF
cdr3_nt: TGCGCCAGCAGCCCATCCGGGGGGCCCTATGGCTACACCTTC

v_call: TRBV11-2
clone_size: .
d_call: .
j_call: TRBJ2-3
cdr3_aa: CASSLGGMRLDTQYF
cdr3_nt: TGTGCCAGCAGCTTAGGAGGGATGCGATTAGATACGCAGTATTTT

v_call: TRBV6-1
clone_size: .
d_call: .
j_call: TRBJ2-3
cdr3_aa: CASVRGGAADTQYF
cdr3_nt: TGTGCCAGCGTGCGAGGGGGGGCGGCAGATACGCAGTATTTT

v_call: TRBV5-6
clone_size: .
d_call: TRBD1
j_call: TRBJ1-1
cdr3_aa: CASSQGGSGTEAFF
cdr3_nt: TGTGCCAGCAGCCAAGGGGGCTCCGGCACTGAAGCTTTCTTT

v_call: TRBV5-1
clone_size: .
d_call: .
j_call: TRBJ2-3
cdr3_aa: CASRAEGARDTQYF
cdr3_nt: TGCGCCAGCAGGGCGGAGGGGGCTAGGGATACGCAGTATTTT

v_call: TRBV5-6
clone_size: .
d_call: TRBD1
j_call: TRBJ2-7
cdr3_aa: CASSLRPGGYEQYF
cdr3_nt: TGTGCCAGCAGCTTGCGGCCAGGGGGCTACGAGCAGTACTTC

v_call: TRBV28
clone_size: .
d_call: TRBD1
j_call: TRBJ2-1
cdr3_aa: CASRDRGGWIEQFF
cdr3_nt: TGTGCCAGCAGGGACAGGGGGGGGTGGATTGAGCAGTTCTTC

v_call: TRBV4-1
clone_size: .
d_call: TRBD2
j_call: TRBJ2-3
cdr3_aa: CASSQDRVAGGPRTQYF
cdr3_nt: TGCGCCAGCAGCCAAGATCGAGTCGCGGGGGGGCCGCGGACGCAGTATTTT

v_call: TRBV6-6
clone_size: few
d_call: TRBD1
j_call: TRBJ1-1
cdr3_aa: CASSSTGGTEAFF
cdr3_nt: TGTGCCAGCAGTTCCACAGGGGGCACTGAAGCTTTCTTT

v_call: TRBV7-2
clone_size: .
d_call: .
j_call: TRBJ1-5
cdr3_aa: CASSLEASNQPQHF
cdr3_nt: TGTGCCAGCAGCTTAGAAGCCAGCAATCAGCCCCAGCATTTT

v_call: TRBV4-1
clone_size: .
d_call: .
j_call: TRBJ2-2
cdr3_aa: CASSQVPGGHEELFF
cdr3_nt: TGCGCCAGCAGCCAAGTACCGGGGGGCCACGAGGAGCTGTTTTTT

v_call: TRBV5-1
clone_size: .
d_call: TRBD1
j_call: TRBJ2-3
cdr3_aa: CASSLIGQGVETQYF
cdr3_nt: TGCGCCAGCAGCTTGATAGGTCAGGGGGTGGAGACGCAGTATTTT

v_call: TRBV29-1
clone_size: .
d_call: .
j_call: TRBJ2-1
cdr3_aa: CSGEGGRYEQFF
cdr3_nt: TGCAGCGGAGAGGGGGGGAGATATGAGCAGTTCTTC

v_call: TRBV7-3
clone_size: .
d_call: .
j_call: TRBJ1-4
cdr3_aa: CASSLNRIQGGEKLFF
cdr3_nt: TGTGCCAGCAGCTTAAATCGTATACAGGGTGGTGAAAAACTGTTTTTT

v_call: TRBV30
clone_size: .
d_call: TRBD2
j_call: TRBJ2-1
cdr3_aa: CAWSVRSPGLAPYNEQFF
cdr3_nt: TGTGCCTGGAGTGTACGGAGCCCGGGACTAGCCCCCTACAATGAGCAGTTCTTC

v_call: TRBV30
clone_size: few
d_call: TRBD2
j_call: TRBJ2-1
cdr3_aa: CAWSVGLAGGNEQFF
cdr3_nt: TGTGCCTGGAGTGTAGGCCTAGCGGGGGGCAATGAGCAGTTCTTC

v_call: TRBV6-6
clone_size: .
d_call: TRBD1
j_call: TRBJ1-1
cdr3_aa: CASSSGQGTTEAFF
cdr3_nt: TGTGCCAGCAGTTCCGGACAGGGGACCACTGAAGCTTTCTTT

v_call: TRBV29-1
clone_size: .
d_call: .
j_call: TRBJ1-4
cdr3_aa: CSVEDLGGNEKLFF
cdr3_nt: TGCAGCGTTGAAGACCTGGGGGGAAATGAAAAACTGTTTTTT

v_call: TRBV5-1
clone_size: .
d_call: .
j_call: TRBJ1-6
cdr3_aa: CASSLELSGSYNSPLHF
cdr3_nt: TGCGCCAGCAGCTTGGAACTTAGTGGCTCCTATAATTCACCCCTCCACTTT

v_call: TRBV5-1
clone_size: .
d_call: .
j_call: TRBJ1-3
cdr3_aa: CASSLETVSSGNTIYF
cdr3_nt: TGCGCCAGCAGCTTGGAGACAGTTTCCTCTGGAAACACCATATATTTT

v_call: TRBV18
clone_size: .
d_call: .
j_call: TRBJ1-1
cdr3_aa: CASSPRDSRNTEAFF
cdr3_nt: TGTGCCAGCTCACCAAGAGACAGCAGGAACACTGAAGCTTTCTTT

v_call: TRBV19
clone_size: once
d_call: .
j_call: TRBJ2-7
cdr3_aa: CASSIVGSYEQYF
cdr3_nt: TGTGCCAGTAGTATAGTCGGCTCCTACGAGCAGTACTTC

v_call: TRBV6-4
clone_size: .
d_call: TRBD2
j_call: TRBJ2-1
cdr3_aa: CASSPLAGGGNEQFF
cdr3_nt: TGTGCCAGCAGCCCACTAGCGGGGGGGGGCAATGAGCAGTTCTTC

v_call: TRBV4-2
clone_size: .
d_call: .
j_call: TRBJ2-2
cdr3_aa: CASSQNPGTGELFF
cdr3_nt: TGTGCCAGCAGCCAAAATCCGGGCACCGGGGAGCTGTTTTTT

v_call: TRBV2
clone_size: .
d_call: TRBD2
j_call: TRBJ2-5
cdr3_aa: CASSETGGAGVETQYF
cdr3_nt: TGTGCCAGCAGTGAAACGGGGGGGGCGGGGGTGGAGACCCAGTACTTC

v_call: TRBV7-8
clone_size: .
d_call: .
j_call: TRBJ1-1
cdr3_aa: CASSLVGARAGTEAFF
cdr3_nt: TGTGCCAGCAGCTTAGTAGGGGCCAGGGCAGGGACTGAAGCTTTCTTT

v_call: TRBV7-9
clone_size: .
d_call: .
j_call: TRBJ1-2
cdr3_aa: CALRGQNYGYTF
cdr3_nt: TGTGCCCTAAGAGGGCAAAACTATGGCTACACCTTC

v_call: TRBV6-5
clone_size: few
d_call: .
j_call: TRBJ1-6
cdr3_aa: CASSSPGRGNNSPLHF
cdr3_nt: TGTGCCAGCAGTTCCCCGGGGAGGGGGAATAATTCACCCCTCCACTTT

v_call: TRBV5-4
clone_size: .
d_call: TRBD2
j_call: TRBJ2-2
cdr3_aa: CASSPPQRGDGELFF
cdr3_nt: TGTGCCAGCAGCCCCCCACAGCGGGGGGACGGGGAGCTGTTTTTT

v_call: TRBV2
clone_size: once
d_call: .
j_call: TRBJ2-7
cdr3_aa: CASSGARYEQYF
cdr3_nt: TGTGCCAGCAGTGGGGCCAGATACGAGCAGTACTTC

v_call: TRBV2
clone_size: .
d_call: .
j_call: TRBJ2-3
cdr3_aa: CASTGVQSTDTQYF
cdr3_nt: TGTGCCAGCACCGGGGTCCAAAGCACAGATACGCAGTATTTT

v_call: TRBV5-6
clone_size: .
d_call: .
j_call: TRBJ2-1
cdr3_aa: CASSRGKSSYNEQFF
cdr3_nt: TGTGCCAGCAGCCGAGGTAAATCCTCCTACAATGAGCAGTTCTTC

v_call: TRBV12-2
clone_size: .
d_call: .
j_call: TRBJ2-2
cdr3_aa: CASRLALAGASGELFF
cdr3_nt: TGTGCAAGTCGCTTAGCTTTAGCGGGGGCGTCCGGGGAGCTGTTTTTT

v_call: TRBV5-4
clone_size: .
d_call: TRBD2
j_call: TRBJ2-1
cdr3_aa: CASSLGRLAGLSNEQFF
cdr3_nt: TGTGCCAGCAGCTTGGGGAGGCTAGCGGGCCTGTCTAATGAGCAGTTCTTC

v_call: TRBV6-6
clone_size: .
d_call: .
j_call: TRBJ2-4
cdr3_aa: CASAGERNIQYF
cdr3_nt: TGTGCCAGCGCAGGGGAAAGGAACATTCAGTACTTC

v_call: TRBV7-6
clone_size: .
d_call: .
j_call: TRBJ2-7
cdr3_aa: CASSPLFTGIHEQYF
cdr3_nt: TGTGCCAGCAGCCCGCTCTTTACAGGTATCCACGAGCAGTACTTC

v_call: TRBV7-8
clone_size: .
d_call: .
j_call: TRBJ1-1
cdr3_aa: CASSSPSGFTEAFF
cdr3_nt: TGTGCCAGCAGCTCACCCTCGGGGTTCACTGAAGCTTTCTTT

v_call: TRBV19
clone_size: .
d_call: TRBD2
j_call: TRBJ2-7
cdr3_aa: CASHAGLRGADEQYF
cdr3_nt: TGTGCCAGTCACGCGGGCCTGCGGGGGGCTGACGAGCAGTACTTC

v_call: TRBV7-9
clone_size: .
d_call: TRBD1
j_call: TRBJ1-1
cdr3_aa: CSSSWTGAEAFF
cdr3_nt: TGTTCCAGCAGCTGGACAGGGGCTGAAGCTTTCTTT

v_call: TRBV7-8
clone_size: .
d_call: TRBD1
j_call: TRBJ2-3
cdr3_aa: CASSLGQGATGTDTQYF
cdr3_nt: TGTGCCAGCAGCTTAGGGCAGGGGGCGACAGGCACAGATACGCAGTATTTT

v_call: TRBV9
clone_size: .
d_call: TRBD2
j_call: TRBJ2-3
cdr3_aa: CASSVVSGGRDTQYF
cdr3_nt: TGTGCCAGCAGCGTAGTATCCGGGGGGAGGGATACGCAGTATTTT

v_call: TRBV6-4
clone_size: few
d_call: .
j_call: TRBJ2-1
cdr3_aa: CASSDSSANEQFF
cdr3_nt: TGTGCCAGCAGTGACTCGAGCGCGAATGAGCAGTTCTTC

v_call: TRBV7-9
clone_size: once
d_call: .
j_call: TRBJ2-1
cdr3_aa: CASSIYGGGGNNEQFF
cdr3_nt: TGTGCCAGCAGCATCTACGGAGGTGGAGGAAACAATGAGCAGTTCTTC

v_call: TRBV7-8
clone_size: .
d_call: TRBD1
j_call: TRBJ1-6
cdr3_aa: CASSRNRDSSNSPLHF
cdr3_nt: TGTGCCAGCAGCCGAAACCGGGACAGCTCAAATTCACCCCTCCACTTT

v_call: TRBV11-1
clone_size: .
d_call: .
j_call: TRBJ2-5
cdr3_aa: CASSLPSQETQYF
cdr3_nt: TGTGCCAGCAGCCTACCTTCCCAAGAGACCCAGTACTTC